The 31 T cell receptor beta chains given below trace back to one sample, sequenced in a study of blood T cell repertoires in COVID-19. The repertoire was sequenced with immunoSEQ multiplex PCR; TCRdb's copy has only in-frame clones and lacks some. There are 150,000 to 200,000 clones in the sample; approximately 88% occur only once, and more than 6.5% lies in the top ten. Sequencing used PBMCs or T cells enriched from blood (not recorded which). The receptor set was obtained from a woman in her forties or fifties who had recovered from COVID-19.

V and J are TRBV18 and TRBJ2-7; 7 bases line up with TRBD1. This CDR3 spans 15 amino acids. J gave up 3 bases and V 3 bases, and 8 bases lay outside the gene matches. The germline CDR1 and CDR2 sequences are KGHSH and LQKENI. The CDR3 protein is CASSPMTGPLYEQYF. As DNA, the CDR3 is TGTGCCAGCTCACCTATGACAGGGCCCCTCTACGAGCAGTACTTC.

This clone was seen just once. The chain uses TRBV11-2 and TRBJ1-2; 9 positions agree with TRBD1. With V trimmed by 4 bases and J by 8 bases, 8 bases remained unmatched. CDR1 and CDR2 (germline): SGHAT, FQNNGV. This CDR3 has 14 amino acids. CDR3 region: CASSYSQGALGYTF. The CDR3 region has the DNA TGTGCCAGCAGCTACTCACAGGGGGCGCTGGGCTACACCTTC.

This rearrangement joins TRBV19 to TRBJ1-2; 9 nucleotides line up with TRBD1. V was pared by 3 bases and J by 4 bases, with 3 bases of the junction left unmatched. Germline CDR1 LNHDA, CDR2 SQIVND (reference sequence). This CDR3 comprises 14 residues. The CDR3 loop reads CASSMGQGPYGYTF. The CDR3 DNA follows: TGTGCCAGTAGTATGGGACAGGGTCCCTATGGCTACACCTTC.

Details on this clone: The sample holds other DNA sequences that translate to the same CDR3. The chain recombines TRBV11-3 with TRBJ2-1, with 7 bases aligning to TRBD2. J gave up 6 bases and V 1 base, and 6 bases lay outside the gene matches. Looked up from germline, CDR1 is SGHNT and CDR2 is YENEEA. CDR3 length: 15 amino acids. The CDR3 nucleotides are TGTGCCAGCAGCTTAGGAGGCGGGGGACGCAATGAGCAGTTCTTC. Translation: CASSLGGGGRNEQFF.

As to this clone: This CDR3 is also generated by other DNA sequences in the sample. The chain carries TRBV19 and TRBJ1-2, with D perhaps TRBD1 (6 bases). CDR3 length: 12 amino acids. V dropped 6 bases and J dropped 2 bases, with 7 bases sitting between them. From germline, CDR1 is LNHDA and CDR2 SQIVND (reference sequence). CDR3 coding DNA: TGTGCCAGTAGCGACAGGAACTATGGCTACACCTTC. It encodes CASSDRNYGYTF.

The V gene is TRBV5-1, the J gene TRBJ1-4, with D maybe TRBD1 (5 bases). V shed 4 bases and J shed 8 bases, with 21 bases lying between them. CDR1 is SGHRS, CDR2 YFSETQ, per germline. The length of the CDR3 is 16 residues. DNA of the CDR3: TGCGCCAGCAGCAAAAGGGGTGATCAATTGGGGGAAAAACTGTTTTTT. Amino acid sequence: CASSKRGDQLGEKLFF.

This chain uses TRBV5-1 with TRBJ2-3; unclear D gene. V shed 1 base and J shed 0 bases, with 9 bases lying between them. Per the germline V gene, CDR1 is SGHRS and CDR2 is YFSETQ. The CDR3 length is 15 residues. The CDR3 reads CASSLSEPSTDTQYF. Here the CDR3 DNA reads TGCGCCAGCAGCTTGTCCGAGCCTAGCACAGATACGCAGTATTTT. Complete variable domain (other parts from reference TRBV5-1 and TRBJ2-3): KAGVTQTPRYLIKTRGQQVTLSCSPISGHRSVSWYQQTPGQGLQFLFEYFSETQRNKGNFPGRFSGRQFSNSRSEMNVSTLELGDSALYLCASSLSEPSTDTQYFGPGTRLTVL.

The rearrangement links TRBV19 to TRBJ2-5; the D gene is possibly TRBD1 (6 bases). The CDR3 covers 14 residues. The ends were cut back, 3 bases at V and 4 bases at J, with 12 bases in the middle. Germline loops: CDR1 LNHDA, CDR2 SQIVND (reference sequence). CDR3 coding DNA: TGTGCCAGTAGTATGACAGGCGGGTTAGAGACCCAGTACTTC. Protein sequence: CASSMTGGLETQYF. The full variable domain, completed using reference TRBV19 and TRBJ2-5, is DGGITQSPKYLFRKEGQNVTLSCEQNLNHDAMYWYRQDPGQGLRLIYYSQIVNDFQKGDIAEGYSVSREKKESFPLTVTSAQKNPTAFYLCASSMTGGLETQYFGPGTRLLVL.

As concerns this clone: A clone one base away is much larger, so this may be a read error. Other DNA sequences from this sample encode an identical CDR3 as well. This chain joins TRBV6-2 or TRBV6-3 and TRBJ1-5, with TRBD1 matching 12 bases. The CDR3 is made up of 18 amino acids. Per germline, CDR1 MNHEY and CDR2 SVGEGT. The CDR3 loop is CASSYGTGGSPHNQPQHF. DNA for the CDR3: TGTGCCAGCAGTTACGGGACAGGGGGCTCTCCCCACAATCAACCCCAGCATTTT.

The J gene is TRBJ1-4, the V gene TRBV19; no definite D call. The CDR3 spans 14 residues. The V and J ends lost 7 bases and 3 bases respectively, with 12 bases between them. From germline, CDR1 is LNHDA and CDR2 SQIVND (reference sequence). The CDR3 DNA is TGTGCCAGTAAACTAGGGTATCCTAATGAAAAACTGTTTTTT. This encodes CASKLGYPNEKLFF.

The CDR3 here is CASSLTGLTGELFF. The CDR3 coding sequence is TGCGCCAGCAGCCTAACAGGGTTGACCGGGGAGCTGTTTTTT. This chain connects TRBV4-1 to TRBJ2-2; D perhaps matches TRBD1 (6 bases). Germline V CDR1 and CDR2: MGHRA, YSYEKL. V lost 4 bases to trimming and J lost 5 bases, with 11 bases between them. The CDR3 length is 14 residues.

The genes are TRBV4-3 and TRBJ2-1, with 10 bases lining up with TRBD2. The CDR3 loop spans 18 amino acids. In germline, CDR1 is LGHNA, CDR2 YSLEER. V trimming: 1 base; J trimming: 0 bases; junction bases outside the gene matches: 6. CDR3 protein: CASSQVPSGGSSYNEQFF. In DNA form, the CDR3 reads TGCGCCAGCAGCCAAGTGCCTAGCGGGGGCAGCTCCTACAATGAGCAGTTCTTC.

CDR3 DNA: TGTGCCAGTAGTCCTCGGACAGGGGGCCCCTACGAGCAGTACTTC. The encoded protein is CASSPRTGGPYEQYF. V is TRBV19 and J is TRBJ2-7; 11 nucleotides line up with TRBD1. Germline lookup yields CDR1 LNHDA and CDR2 SQIVND (reference sequence). V lost 5 bases to trimming and J lost 2 bases; unmatched junction nucleotides: 5. The CDR3 covers 15 residues.

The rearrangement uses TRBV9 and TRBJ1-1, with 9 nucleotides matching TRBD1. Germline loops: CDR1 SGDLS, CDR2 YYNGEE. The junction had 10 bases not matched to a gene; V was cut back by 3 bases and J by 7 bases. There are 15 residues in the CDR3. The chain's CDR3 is CASSAGDRVAGEAFF. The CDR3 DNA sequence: TGTGCCAGCAGCGCAGGGGACAGGGTGGCGGGTGAAGCTTTCTTT.

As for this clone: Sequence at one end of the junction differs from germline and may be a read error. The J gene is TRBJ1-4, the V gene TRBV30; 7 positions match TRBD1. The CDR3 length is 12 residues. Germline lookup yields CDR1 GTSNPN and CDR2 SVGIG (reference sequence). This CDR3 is CAWSSGQAVMVF. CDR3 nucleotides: TGTGCCTGGTCCTCAGGACAGGCAGTAATGGTTTTT. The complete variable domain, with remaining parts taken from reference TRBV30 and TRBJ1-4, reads SQTIHQWPATLVQPVGSPLSLECTVEGTSNPNLYWYRQAAGRGLQLLFYSVGIGQISSEVPQNLSASRPQDRQFILSSKKLLLSDSGFYLCAWSSGQAVMVFGSGTQLSVL.

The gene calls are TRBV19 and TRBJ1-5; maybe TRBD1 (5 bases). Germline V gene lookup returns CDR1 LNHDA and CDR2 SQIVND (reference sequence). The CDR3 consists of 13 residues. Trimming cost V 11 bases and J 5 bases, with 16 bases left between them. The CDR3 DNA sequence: TGTGCCGGCGGGCGGGGGAAGGATCAGCCCCAGCATTTT. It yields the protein CAGGRGKDQPQHF.

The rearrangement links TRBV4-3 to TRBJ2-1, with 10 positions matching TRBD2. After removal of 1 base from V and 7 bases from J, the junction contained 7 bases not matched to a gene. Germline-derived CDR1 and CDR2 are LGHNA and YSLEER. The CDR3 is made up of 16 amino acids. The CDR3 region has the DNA TGCGCCAGCAGCCAAGTGAGCGGGGGGGCCTCGAATGAGCAGTTCTTC. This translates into CASSQVSGGASNEQFF.

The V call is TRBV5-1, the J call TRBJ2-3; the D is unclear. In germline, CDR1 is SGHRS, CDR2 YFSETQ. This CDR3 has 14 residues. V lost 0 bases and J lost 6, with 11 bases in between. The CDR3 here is CASSLGLSWDTQYF. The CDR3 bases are TGCGCCAGCAGCTTGGGACTTTCCTGGGATACGCAGTATTTT.

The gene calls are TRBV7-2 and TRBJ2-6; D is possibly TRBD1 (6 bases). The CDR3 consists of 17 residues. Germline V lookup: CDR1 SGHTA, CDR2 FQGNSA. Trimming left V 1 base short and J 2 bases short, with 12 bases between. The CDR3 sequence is CASSLVQGTTGANVLTF. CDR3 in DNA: TGTGCCAGCAGCTTAGTTCAGGGGACAACTGGGGCCAACGTCCTGACTTTC.

CDR3 residues: CASRPGTGEYEQYF. CDR3 sequence (DNA): TGTGCCAGCAGACCCGGGACAGGGGAGTACGAGCAGTACTTC. The gene calls are TRBV27 and TRBJ2-7; the match to TRBD1 covers 10 bases. Germline V gene lookup returns CDR1 MNHEY and CDR2 SMNVEV (reference sequence). With V trimmed by 6 bases and J by 4 bases, 6 bases remained unmatched. The CDR3 is 14 residues long.

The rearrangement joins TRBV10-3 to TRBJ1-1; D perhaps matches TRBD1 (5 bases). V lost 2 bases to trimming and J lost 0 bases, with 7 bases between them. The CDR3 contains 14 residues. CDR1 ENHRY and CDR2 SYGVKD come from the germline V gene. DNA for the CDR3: TGTGCCATCAGTGAGACGGACATGAACACTGAAGCTTTCTTT. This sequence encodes CAISETDMNTEAFF.

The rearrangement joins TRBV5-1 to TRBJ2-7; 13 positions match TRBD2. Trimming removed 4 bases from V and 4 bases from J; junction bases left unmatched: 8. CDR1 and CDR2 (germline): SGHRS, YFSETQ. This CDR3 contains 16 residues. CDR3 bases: TGCGCCAGCAGCCCTACTAGCGGGGGGGGCCGTTACGAGCAGTACTTC. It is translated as CASSPTSGGGRYEQYF.

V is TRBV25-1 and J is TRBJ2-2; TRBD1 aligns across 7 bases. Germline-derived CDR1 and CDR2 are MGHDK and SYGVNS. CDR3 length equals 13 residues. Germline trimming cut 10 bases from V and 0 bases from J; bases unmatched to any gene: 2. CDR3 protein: CAIQGTNTGELFF. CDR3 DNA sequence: TGTGCCATACAGGGGACGAACACCGGGGAGCTGTTTTTT.

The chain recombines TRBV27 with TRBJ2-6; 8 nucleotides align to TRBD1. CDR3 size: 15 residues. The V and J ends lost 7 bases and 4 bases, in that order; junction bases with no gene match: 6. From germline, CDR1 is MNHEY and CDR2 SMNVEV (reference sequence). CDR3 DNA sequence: TGTGCCAGCAAGGAACAGGGGGGAGGGGCCAACGTCCTGACTTTC. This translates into CASKEQGGGANVLTF. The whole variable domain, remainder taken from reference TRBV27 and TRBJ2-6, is EAQVTQNPRYLITVTGKKLTVTCSQNMNHEYMSWYRQDPGLGLRQIYYSMNVEVTDKGDVPEGYKVSRKEKRNFPLILESPSPNQTSLYFCASKEQGGGANVLTFGAGSRLTVL.

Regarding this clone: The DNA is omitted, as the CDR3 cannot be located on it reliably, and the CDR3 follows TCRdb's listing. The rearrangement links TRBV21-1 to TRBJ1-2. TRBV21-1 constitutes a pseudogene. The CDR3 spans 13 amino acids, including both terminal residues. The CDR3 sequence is CASSKYFCYGYTF.

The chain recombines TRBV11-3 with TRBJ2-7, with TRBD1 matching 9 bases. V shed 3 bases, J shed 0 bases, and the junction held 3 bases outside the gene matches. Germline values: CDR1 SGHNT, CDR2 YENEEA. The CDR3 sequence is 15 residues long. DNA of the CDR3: TGTGCCAGCAGCTTGGGGACAGGGATCTCCTACGAGCAGTACTTC. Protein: CASSLGTGISYEQYF.

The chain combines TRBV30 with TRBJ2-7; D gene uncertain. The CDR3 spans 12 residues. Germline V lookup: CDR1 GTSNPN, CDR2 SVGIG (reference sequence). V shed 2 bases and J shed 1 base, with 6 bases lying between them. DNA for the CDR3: TGTGCCTGGAGTATCATTTCCTACGAGCAGTACTTC. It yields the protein CAWSIISYEQYF.

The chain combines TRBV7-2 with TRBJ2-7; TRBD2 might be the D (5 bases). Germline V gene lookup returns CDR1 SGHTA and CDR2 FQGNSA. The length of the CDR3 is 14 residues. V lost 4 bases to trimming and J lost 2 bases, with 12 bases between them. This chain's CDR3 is CASSYEGNPYEQYF. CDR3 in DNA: TGTGCCAGCAGCTATGAGGGAAACCCCTACGAGCAGTACTTC.

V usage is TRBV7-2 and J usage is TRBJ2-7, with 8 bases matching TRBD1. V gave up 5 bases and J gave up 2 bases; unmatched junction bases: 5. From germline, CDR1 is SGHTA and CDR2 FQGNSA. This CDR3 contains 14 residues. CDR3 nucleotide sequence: TGTGCCAGCAGCGTCGACAGGGGACCCTACGAGCAGTACTTC. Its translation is CASSVDRGPYEQYF. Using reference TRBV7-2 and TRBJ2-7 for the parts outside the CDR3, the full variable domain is GAGVSQSPSNKVTEKGKDVELRCDPISGHTALYWYRQSLGQGLEFLIYFQGNSAPDKSGLPSDRFSAERTGGSVSTLTIQRTQQEDSAVYLCASSVDRGPYEQYFGPGTRLTVT.

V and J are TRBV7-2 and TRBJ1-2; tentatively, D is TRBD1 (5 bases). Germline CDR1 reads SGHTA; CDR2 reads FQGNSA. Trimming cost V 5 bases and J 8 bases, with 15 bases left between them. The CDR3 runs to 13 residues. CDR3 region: CASSQGGSWGYTF. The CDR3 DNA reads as TGTGCCAGCAGCCAGGGAGGGAGTTGGGGCTACACCTTC.

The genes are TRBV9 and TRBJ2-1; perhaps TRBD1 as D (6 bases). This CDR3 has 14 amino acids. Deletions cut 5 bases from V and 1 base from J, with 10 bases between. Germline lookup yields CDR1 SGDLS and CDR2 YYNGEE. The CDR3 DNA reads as TGTGCCAGCAGAGGGGGACGGTCCTACAATGAGCAGTTCTTC. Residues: CASRGGRSYNEQFF.